The clone carrying this TCR beta chain showed up just a few times. The CDR3 loop spans 15 amino acids. The trim removed 5 bases at V and 1 base at J, leaving 4 bases unmatched. Germline V lookup: CDR1 MGHRA, CDR2 YSYEKL. Sequencing used immunoSEQ multiplex PCR; TCRdb keeps in-frame clones, though not all of them. The data contain more than 40,000 clones, 85% to 95% of them singletons. The sample is drawn from a study of T cell changes during pregnancy in multiple sclerosis. This receptor was taken from a female donor with multiple sclerosis, enrolled in a pregnancy study. The chain joins TRBV4-1 to TRBJ1-1, with TRBD1 identical over 10 bases. Sequenced material: CD8+ T cells from peripheral blood mononuclear cells, taken in the third trimester of pregnancy. The CDR3 nucleotides read TGCGCCAGCAGCTACGGACAGGGGGAGAACACTGAAGCTTTCTTT. Protein: CASSYGQGENTEAFF.